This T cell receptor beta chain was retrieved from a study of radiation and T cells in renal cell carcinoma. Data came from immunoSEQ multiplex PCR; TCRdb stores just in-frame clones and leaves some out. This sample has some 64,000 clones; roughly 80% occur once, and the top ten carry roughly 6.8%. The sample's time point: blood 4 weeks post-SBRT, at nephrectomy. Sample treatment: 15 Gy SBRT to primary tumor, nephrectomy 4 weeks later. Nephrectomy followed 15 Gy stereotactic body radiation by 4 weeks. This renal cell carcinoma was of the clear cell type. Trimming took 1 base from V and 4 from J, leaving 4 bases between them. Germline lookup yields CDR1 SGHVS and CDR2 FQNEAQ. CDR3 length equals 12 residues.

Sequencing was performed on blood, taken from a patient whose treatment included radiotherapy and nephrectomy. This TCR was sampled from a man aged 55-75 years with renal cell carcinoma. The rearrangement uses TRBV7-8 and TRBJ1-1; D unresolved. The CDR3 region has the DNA TGTGCCAGCAGCTTAGGGGTCACTGAAGCTTTCTTT. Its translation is CASSLGVTEAFF.